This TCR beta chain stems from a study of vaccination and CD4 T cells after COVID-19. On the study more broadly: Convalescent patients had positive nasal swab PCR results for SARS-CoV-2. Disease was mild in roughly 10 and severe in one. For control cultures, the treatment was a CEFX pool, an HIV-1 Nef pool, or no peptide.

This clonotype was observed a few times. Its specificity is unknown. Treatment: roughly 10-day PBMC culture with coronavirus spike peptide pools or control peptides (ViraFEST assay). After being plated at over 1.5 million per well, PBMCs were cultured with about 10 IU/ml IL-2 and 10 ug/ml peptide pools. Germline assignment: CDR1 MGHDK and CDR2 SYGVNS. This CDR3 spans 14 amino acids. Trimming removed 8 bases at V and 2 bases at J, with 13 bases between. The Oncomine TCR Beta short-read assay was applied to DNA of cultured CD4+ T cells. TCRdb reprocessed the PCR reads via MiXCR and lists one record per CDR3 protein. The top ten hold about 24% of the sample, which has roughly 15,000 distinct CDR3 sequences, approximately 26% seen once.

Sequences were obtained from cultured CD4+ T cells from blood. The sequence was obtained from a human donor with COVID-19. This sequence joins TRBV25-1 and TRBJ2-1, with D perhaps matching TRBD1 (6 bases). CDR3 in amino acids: CASVRQETYNEQFF. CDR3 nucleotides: TGTGCCAGCGTTAGACAGGAGACCTACAATGAGCAGTTCTTC.